Presented here are 3 T cell receptor beta chains from one specimen sequenced in a study of regulatory T cells in long-lasting Graves disease. The TCR beta library used iRepertoire HTBI primers with Arm-PCR amplification of CDR3. Each CDR3 protein is one row after TCRdb ran MiXCR on the multiplex PCR reads. The data show about 400,000 distinct CDR3 sequences, with approximately 16% seen just once and about 8.2% held by the top ten. This sample's time point: newly diagnosed GD, antithyroid drugs for less than 3 months. The TCR library was made from RNA extracted from PBMCs. This same sample was also part of a study on T cells in Graves' hyperthyroidism and ophthalmopathy.

Specimen: peripheral blood mononuclear cells (PBMCs), collected at new diagnosis, from a patient treated with antithyroid drugs. These receptors originate from a middle-aged woman with Graves disease.

This clonotype has a count of ten or more. CDR3 residues: CATSDWGQGADTQYF. Written as DNA, the CDR3 is TGTGCCACCAGTGATTGGGGGCAGGGGGCAGATACGCAGTATTTT. This rearrangement joins TRBV24-1 to TRBJ2-3, with 7 bases that match TRBD1. The CDR3 has 15 residues. CDR1 and CDR2 from the germline V gene are KGHDR and SFDVKD. The V segment lost 2 bases and the J segment 4 bases; nucleotides outside the gene matches: 5.

This clonotype was counted many times. CDR3 DNA sequence: TGTGCCAGCAGTTTAGGGGCAGGGCTTATCGCCGAAAAACTGTTTTTT. It encodes CASSLGAGLIAEKLFF. The V and J genes are TRBV27 and TRBJ1-4, with D perhaps matching TRBD1 (5 bases). The CDR3 consists of 16 residues. Trimming shortened V by 2 bases and J by 8 bases, and 18 bases separated the two germline ends. The germline gives CDR1 MNHEY, CDR2 SMNVEV (reference sequence).

V gene TRBV27 combines with J gene TRBJ2-5; D not resolved. V was trimmed by 11 bases and J by 0 bases, leaving 4 bases between them. Per germline, CDR1 MNHEY and CDR2 SMNVEV (reference sequence). This CDR3 region has 10 residues. The CDR3 bases are TGTGCCGTGTACCAAGAGACCCAGTACTTC. Protein sequence: CAVYQETQYF.